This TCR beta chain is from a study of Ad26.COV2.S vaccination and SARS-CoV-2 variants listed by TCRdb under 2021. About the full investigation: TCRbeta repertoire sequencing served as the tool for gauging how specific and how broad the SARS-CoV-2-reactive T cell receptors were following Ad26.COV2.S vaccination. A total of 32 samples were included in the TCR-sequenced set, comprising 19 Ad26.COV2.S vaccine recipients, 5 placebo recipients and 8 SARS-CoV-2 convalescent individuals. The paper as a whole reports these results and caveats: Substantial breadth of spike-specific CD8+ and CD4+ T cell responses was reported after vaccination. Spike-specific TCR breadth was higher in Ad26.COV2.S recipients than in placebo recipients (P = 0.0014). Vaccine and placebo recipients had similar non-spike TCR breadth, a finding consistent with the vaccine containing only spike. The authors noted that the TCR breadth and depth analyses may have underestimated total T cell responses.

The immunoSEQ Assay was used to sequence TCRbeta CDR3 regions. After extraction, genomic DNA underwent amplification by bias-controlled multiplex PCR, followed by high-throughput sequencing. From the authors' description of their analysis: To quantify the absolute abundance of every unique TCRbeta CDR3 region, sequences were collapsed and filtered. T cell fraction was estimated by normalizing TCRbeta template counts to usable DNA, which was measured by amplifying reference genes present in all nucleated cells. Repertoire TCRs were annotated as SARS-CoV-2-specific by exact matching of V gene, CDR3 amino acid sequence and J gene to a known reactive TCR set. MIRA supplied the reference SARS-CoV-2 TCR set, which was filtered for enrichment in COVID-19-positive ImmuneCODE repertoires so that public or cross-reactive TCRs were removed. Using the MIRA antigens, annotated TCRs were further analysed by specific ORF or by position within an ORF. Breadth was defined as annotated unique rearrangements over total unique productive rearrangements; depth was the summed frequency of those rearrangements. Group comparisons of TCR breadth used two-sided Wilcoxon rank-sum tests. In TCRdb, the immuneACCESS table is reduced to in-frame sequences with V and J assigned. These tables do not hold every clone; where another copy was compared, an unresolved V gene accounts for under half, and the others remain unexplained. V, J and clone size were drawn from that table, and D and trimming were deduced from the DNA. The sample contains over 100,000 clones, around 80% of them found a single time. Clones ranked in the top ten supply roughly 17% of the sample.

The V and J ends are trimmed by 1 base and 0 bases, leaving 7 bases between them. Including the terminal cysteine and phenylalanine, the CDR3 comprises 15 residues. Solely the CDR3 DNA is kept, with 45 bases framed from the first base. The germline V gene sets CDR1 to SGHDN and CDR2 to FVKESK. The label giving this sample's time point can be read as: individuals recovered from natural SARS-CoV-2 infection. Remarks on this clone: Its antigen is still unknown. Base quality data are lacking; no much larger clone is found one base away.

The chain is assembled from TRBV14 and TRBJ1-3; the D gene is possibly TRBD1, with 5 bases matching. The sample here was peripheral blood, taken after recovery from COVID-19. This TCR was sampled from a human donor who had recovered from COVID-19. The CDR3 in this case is CASSQGQFSGNTIYF. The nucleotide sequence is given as TGTGCCAGCAGCCAAGGACAGTTCTCTGGAAACACCATATATTTT.